The 14 T cell receptor beta chains listed next were all sequenced from one sample in a study of identical twins. TCRdb called the 5' RACE reads again in MiXCR, with one record for every CDR3 protein. There are 1.5 million to 2 million distinct CDR3 sequences in the sample; around 29% occur only once, and 0.27% lies in the top ten. Sequencing was performed on cord blood. These receptors came from a newborn girl in good health.

This clonotype was seen a handful of times. The chain carries TRBV4-1 and TRBJ1-4, with TRBD1 identical over 9 bases. From germline, CDR1 is MGHRA and CDR2 YSYEKL. After removal of 3 bases from V and 5 bases from J, the junction contained 1 base not matched to a gene. The CDR3 consists of 14 residues. The CDR3 DNA reads as TGCGCCAGCAGCCACGGGACAGGGAATGAAAAACTGTTTTTT. Encoded protein: CASSHGTGNEKLFF.

The chain joins TRBV20-1 to TRBJ2-4; D possibly corresponds to TRBD2 (6 bases). The V end lost 5 bases, the J end lost 0 bases, and 17 bases lay between the germline ends. Germline V gene data show CDR1 as DFQATT and CDR2 as SNEGSKA (reference sequence). This CDR3 region has 16 residues. CDR3 amino acids: CSAPQRAILAKNIQYF. CDR3 bases: TGCAGTGCTCCCCAGCGGGCCATATTAGCCAAAAACATTCAGTACTTC.

The rearrangement links TRBV6-6 to TRBJ1-2; weak D call: TRBD1 (5 bases). This CDR3 region has 14 residues. CDR1 and CDR2 from the germline V gene are MNHNY and SVGAGI (reference sequence). Trimming stripped 3 bases from V and 2 bases from J, with 10 bases between. CDR3 DNA sequence: TGTGCCAGCAGTTATGGACACAGCAACTATGGCTACACCTTC. It is translated as CASSYGHSNYGYTF.

This clonotype was detected once. The V call is TRBV12-3 or TRBV12-4, the J call TRBJ2-1; D not resolved. The CDR3 length is 14 residues. The germline V and J ends were trimmed by 6 bases and 6 bases, with 15 bases remaining between them. CDR3 coding DNA: TGTGCCAGCAGCTCCATCGTCGGTGGCAATGAGCAGTTCTTC. As protein: CASSSIVGGNEQFF.

This chain uses TRBV6-1 with TRBJ1-1, with unresolved D. V gave up 5 bases and J gave up 10 bases, with 8 bases separating them. Germline V gene lookup returns CDR1 MNHNS and CDR2 SASEGT. This CDR3 is 10 amino acids long. CDR3 bases: TGTGCCAGCAGTCGTCGGGGAGCTTTCTTT. Amino acids: CASSRRGAFF.

This clonotype was seen a few times. This sequence joins TRBV3-1 and TRBJ2-3; a weak D match, TRBD2 (6 bases). V shed 4 bases and J shed 3 bases, with 14 bases lying between them. CDR1 LGHDT and CDR2 YNNKEL come from the germline V gene (reference sequence). The CDR3 loop spans 15 amino acids. In nucleotides, the CDR3 is TGTGCCAGCAGCCTCATTAGCGGTCTTACAGATACGCAGTATTTT. It is translated as CASSLISGLTDTQYF.

The chain has TRBV15 and TRBJ2-3; 9 bases are a match to TRBD2. Germline trimming cut 5 bases from V and 4 bases from J; bases unmatched to any gene: 10. Germline CDR1 and CDR2: LNHNV and YYDKDF (reference sequence). This CDR3 has 16 residues. CDR3: CATSALTGGGADTQYF. The CDR3 nucleotides are TGTGCCACCAGCGCCCTTACTGGCGGGGGGGCAGATACGCAGTATTTT.

This clonotype appeared a few times. This rearrangement joins TRBV12-3 or TRBV12-4 to TRBJ1-5; D remains unclear. The CDR3 sequence is 17 residues long. The V end lost 5 bases, the J end lost 0 bases, and 17 bases lay between the germline ends. The CDR3 region is CASSPRRVGNSNQPQHF. CDR3 sequence (DNA): TGTGCCAGCAGTCCCCGGAGGGTCGGGAATAGCAATCAGCCCCAGCATTTT.

This clonotype was detected only a few times. V is TRBV4-1 and J is TRBJ2-1, with 7 bases lining up with TRBD2. The V and J ends lost 0 bases and 0 bases, in that order; junction bases with no gene match: 11. The CDR3 spans 19 residues. Germline V gene sequence: CDR1 MGHRA, CDR2 YSYEKL. The CDR3 sequence is CASSQDTGSAGRSYNEQFF. CDR3 nucleotide sequence: TGCGCCAGCAGCCAAGATACGGGGTCAGCGGGACGCTCCTACAATGAGCAGTTCTTC.

This clonotype was counted only a few times. V gene TRBV30 combines with J gene TRBJ2-7; D perhaps matches TRBD2 (6 bases). Germline V CDR1 and CDR2: GTSNPN, SVGIG (reference sequence). Trimming removed 5 bases from V and 4 bases from J, with 12 bases in between. This CDR3 has 12 amino acids. The CDR3 reads CAWSRDLYEQYF. The CDR3, as DNA: TGTGCCTGGTCCCGGGACTTATACGAGCAGTACTTC.

This chain joins TRBV7-2 and TRBJ2-4; 7 bases are a match to TRBD1. The CDR3 is 17 amino acids. Germline trimming cut 2 bases from V and 4 bases from J; bases unmatched to any gene: 11. Germline V lookup: CDR1 SGHTA, CDR2 FQGNSA. This CDR3 reads CASSLKLLRDRKNIQYF. CDR3 bases: TGTGCCAGCAGCTTAAAGTTGCTGAGGGACAGAAAAAACATTCAGTACTTC.

The V and J genes are TRBV3-1 and TRBJ1-2, with 9 positions matching TRBD1. The germline gives CDR1 LGHDT, CDR2 YNNKEL (reference sequence). This CDR3 spans 13 amino acids. J was trimmed by 8 bases and V by 4 bases; bases with no gene match: 5. The CDR3 is CASSPGTGLGYTF. As DNA, the CDR3 is TGTGCCAGCAGCCCCGGGACAGGGCTCGGCTACACCTTC. Variable domain in full (rest from reference TRBV3-1 and TRBJ1-2): DTAVSQTPKYLVTQMGNDKSIKCEQNLGHDTMYWYKQDSKKFLKIMFSYNNKELIINETVPNRFSPKSPDKAHLNLHINSLELGDSAVYFCASSPGTGLGYTFGSGTRLTVV.

A few counts support this clonotype. J is TRBJ1-2 and V is TRBV14; D is perhaps TRBD1 (5 bases). This CDR3 region has 14 residues. Germline CDR1 reads SGHDN; CDR2 reads FVKESK. V was pared by 3 bases and J by 8 bases, with 16 bases between. The chain's CDR3 is CASSQDDRPYGYTF. The CDR3 coding sequence is TGTGCCAGCAGCCAGGACGACAGACCCTACGGCTACACCTTC.

V and J are TRBV12-3 or TRBV12-4 and TRBJ2-3; the match to TRBD1 covers 7 bases. The V gene end was trimmed by 7 bases and the J gene end by 4 bases; junction bases not matched to a gene: 8. This CDR3 is 14 amino acids long. The CDR3 nucleotides read TGTGCCAGCACCGTGGGGCAGGGGGCAGATACGCAGTATTTT. This encodes CASTVGQGADTQYF.